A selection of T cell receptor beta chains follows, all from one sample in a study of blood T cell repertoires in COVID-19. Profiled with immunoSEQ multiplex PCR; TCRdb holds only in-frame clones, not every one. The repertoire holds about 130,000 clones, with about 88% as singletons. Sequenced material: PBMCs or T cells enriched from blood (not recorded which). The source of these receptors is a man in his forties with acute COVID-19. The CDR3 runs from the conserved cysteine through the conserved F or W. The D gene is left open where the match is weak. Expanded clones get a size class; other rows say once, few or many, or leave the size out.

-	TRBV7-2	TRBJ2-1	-	CASRVGPNNEQFF	TGTGCCAGCAGGGTGGGCCCTAATAATGAGCAGTTCTTC
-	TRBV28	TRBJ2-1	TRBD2	CASRGTSGTYSYNEQFF	TGTGCCAGCAGAGGGACTAGCGGGACCTATTCCTACAATGAGCAGTTCTTC
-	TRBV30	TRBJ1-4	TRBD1	CAWSVGQGNEKLFF	TGTGCCTGGAGTGTTGGACAGGGCAATGAAAAACTGTTTTTT
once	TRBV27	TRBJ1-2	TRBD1	CASSFLETGPYGYTF	TGTGCCAGCAGTTTCCTTGAGACAGGGCCCTATGGCTACACCTTC
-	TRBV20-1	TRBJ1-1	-	CSALDSTEAFF	TGCAGTGCACTGGACAGCACTGAAGCTTTCTTT
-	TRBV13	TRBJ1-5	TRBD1	CASSVQGASNQPQHF	TGTGCCAGCAGCGTACAGGGGGCTAGCAATCAGCCCCAGCATTTT
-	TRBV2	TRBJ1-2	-	CASSGENYGYTF	TGTGCCAGCTCAGGGGAAAACTATGGCTACACCTTC
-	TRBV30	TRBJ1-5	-	CAWSGSGNQPQHF	TGTGCCTGGAGTGGATCGGGCAATCAGCCCCAGCATTTT
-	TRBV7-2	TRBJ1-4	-	CASSSGGAGEKLFF	TGTGCCAGCAGCTCGGGGGGGGCGGGTGAAAAACTGTTTTTT
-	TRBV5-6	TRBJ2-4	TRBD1	CASSLRTGGASKNIQYF	TGTGCCAGCAGCTTGCGGACAGGGGGCGCCTCCAAAAACATTCAGTACTTC
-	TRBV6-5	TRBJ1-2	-	CASSLDSNYGYTF	TGTGCCAGCAGTCTTGACAGTAACTATGGCTACACCTTC
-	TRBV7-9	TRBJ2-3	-	CASSLLVADTQYF	TGTGCCAGCAGCTTACTAGTCGCAGATACGCAGTATTTT
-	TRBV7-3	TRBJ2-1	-	CASSLKGEDEQFF	TGTGCCAGCAGCTTAAAGGGGGAAGATGAGCAGTTCTTC
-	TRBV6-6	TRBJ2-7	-	CASSSNGGPTYEQYF	TGTGCCAGCAGTTCGAACGGGGGGCCTACCTACGAGCAGTACTTC
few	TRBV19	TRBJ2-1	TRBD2	CASSIGSSGAYNEQFF	TGTGCCAGTAGTATAGGGTCTAGCGGAGCTTACAATGAGCAGTTCTTC
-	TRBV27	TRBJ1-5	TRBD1	CASSLRDREPQHF	TGTGCCAGCAGTTTAAGGGACAGGGAGCCCCAGCATTTT
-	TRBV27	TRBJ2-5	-	CASSLRGGGWETQYF	TGTGCCAGCAGTCTAAGGGGGGGAGGTTGGGAGACCCAGTACTTC
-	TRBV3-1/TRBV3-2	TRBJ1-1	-	CASSPAFGTEAFF	TGTGCCAGCAGCCCGGCCTTCGGGACTGAAGCTTTCTTT
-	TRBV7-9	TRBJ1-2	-	CASSPAQGGSYTF	TGTGCCAGCAGCCCCGCGCAGGGTGGAAGCTACACCTTC
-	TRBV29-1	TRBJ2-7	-	CSVGLPSVHSYEQYF	TGCAGCGTTGGCCTCCCCAGCGTTCACTCCTACGAGCAGTACTTC
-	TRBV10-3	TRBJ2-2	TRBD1	CAISEGQGVRNTGELFF	TGTGCCATCAGTGAAGGGCAGGGGGTGAGAAACACCGGGGAGCTGTTTTTT
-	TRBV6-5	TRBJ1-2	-	CASSPEEVYGYTF	TGTGCCAGCAGTCCGGAGGAGGTCTATGGCTACACCTTC
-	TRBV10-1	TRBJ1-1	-	CASSDGGVRELTEAFF	TGCGCCAGCAGTGACGGGGGGGTACGGGAGTTGACTGAAGCTTTCTTT
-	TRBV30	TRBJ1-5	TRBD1	CAWSGPTGDQPQHF	TGTGCCTGGAGTGGCCCGACAGGGGATCAGCCCCAGCATTTT
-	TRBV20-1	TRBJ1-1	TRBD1	CSASQATGAPIEAFF	TGCAGTGCTAGTCAAGCGACAGGGGCTCCAATTGAAGCTTTCTTT
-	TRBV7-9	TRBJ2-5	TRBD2	CASSRGIAGVETQYF	TGTGCCAGCAGCAGGGGAATAGCGGGAGTAGAGACCCAGTACTTC
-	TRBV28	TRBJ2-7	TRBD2	CASSRLAREQYF	TGTGCCAGCAGCCGACTAGCGCGGGAGCAGTACTTC
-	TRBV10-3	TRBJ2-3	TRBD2	CAISGGLGPPDTQYF	TGTGCCATCAGTGGCGGACTAGGTCCCCCAGATACGCAGTATTTT
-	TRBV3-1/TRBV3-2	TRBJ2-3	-	CASSRTDITDTQYF	TGTGCCAGCAGCAGGACAGATATCACAGATACGCAGTATTTT
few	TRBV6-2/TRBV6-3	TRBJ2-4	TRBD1	CASSYSDRGFKNIQYF	TGTGCCAGCAGTTACTCGGACAGGGGGTTCAAAAACATTCAGTACTTC
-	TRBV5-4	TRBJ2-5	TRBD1	CASSWTGEGETQYF	TGTGCCAGCAGCTGGACAGGGGAGGGGGAGACCCAGTACTTC
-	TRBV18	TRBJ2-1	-	CASSPIRGYNEQFF	TGTGCCAGCTCACCTATTCGGGGATACAATGAGCAGTTCTTC
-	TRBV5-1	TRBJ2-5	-	CASSLGLRAKETQYF	TGCGCCAGCAGCTTAGGTTTGCGGGCTAAAGAGACCCAGTACTTC
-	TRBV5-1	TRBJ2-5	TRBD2	CASSWGGTGTETQYF	TGCGCCAGCAGCTGGGGGGGAACCGGTACGGAGACCCAGTACTTC
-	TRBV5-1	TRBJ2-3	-	CASSPGVGTDTQYF	TGCGCCAGCAGCCCCGGGGTAGGGACAGATACGCAGTATTTT
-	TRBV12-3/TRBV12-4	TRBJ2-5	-	CASSLGQETQYF	TGTGCCAGCAGTTTAGGACAGGAGACCCAGTACTTC
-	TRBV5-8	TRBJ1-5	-	CASRPRGGQGAQHF	TGTGCCAGCAGGCCCCGGGGAGGGCAGGGAGCCCAGCATTTT
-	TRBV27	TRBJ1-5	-	CASSLQASNQPQHF	TGTGCCAGCAGTTTGCAGGCGAGCAATCAGCCCCAGCATTTT
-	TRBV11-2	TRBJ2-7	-	CASRRDGTYEQYF	TGTGCCAGCAGGCGGGACGGGACCTACGAGCAGTACTTC
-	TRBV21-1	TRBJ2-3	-	CASSIRLVRDTQYF	TGTGCCAGCAGCATTCGACTAGTAAGAGATACGCAGTATTTT
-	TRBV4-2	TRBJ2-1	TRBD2	CASSPPGTSGRSSYNEQFF	TGTGCCAGCAGCCCCCCCGGGACTAGCGGGAGGAGCTCCTACAATGAGCAGTTCTTC
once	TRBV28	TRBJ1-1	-	CSSGNTEAFF	TGTTCCTCAGGGAACACTGAAGCTTTCTTT
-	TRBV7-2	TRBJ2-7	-	CASSLVFSGGYEQYF	TGTGCCAGCAGCTTAGTTTTCTCAGGGGGGTACGAGCAGTACTTC